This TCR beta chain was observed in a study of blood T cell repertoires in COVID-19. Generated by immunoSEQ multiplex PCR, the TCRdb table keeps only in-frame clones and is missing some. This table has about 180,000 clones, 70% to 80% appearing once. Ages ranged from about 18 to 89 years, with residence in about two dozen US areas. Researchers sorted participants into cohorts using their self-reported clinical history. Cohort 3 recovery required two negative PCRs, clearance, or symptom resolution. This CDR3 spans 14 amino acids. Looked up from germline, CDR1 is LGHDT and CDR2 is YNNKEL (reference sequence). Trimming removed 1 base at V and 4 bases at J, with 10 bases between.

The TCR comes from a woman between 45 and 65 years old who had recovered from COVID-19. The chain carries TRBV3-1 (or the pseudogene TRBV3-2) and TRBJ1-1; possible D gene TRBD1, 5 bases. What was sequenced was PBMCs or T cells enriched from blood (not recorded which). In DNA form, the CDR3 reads TGTGCCAGCAGCCAAGGGGGACTAGGCACTGAAGCTTTCTTT. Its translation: CASSQGGLGTEAFF.